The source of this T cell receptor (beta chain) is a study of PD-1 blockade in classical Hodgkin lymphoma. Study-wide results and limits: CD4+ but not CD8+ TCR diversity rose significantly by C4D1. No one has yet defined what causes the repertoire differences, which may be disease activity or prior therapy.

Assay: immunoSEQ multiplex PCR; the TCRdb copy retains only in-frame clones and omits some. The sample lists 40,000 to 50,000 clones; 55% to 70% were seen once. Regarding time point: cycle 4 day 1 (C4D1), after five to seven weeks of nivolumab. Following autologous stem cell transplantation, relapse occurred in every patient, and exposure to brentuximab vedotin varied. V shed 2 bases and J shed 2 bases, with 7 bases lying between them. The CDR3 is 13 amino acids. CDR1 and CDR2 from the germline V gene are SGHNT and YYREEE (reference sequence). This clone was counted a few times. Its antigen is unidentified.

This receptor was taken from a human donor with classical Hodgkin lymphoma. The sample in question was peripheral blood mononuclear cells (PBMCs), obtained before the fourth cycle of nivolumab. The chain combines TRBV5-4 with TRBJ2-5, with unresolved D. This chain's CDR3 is CASSFEPQETQYF. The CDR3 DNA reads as TGTGCCAGCAGCTTTGAACCGCAAGAGACCCAGTACTTC.